Presented here are 21 T cell receptor beta chains from one specimen sequenced in a study of CD8 T cells in Susac syndrome. When the RNA was reverse transcribed, random hexamers were used with an input of roughly 0.45 to 1 ug. TCRdb fed the immunoSEQ multiplex PCR reads into MiXCR, producing one record per CDR3 protein. The data show 65,000 to 85,000 distinct CDR3 sequences, approximately 95% seen once. Specimen: CD8+ T cells from PBMCs. The receptors originated from a human donor with Susac syndrome.

The rearrangement links TRBV12-3 or TRBV12-4 to TRBJ2-7; unclear D gene. The CDR3 loop spans 12 amino acids. Trimming took off 2 bases at V and 4 bases at J, with 6 bases between the two ends. The CDR3 region is CASSLLRYEQYF. For the CDR3, the DNA is TGTGCCAGCAGTTTACTGAGGTACGAGCAGTACTTC.

V usage is TRBV20-1 and J usage is TRBJ1-2; D ambiguous. The CDR3 runs to 11 residues. V lost 2 bases, J lost 8 bases, and 9 bases lay in between. In germline, CDR1 is DFQATT, CDR2 SNEGSKA (reference sequence). CDR3 residues: CSARLGRGYTF. In nucleotides, the CDR3 is TGCAGTGCTAGACTCGGACGGGGCTACACCTTC.

This clonotype was seen only a few times. The chain joins TRBV6-6 to TRBJ2-7; D remains unclear. V was cut by 2 bases and J by 0 bases, with 2 bases left in between. In germline, CDR1 is MNHNY, CDR2 SVGAGI (reference sequence). This CDR3 is 12 amino acids long. The CDR3 DNA reads as TGTGCCAGCAGTTACGTCTCCTACGAGCAGTACTTC. It yields the protein CASSYVSYEQYF.

The chain couples TRBV7-2 to TRBJ2-5; D ambiguous. The CDR3 length is 11 residues. With 2 bases removed from V and 5 bases from J, the gap between germline ends came to 3 bases. The germline gives CDR1 SGHTA, CDR2 FQGNSA. The CDR3 DNA sequence: TGTGCCAGCAGCTTATCGGAGACCCAGTACTTC. Translation gives CASSLSETQYF.

This chain connects TRBV6-2 or TRBV6-3 to TRBJ2-1; 7 bases line up with TRBD2. The CDR3 sequence is 16 residues long. The germline CDR1 and CDR2 sequences are MNHEY and SVGEGT. V was clipped by 4 bases and J by 6 bases; unmatched bases: 12. The CDR3 reads CASSSPGSGALNEQFF. The CDR3 region has the DNA TGTGCCAGCAGTTCCCCTGGCAGCGGGGCGCTCAATGAGCAGTTCTTC.

The chain employs TRBV2 and TRBJ2-7; TRBD2 aligns across 7 bases. Germline-derived CDR1 and CDR2 are SNHLY and FYNNEI. The CDR3 has 18 amino acids. The V gene end was trimmed by 3 bases and the J gene end by 6 bases; junction bases not matched to a gene: 20. CDR3 protein: CASSDNPPLRECEVEQYF. CDR3 coding DNA: TGTGCCAGCAGTGATAATCCTCCCTTGCGGGAGTGCGAGGTCGAGCAGTACTTC. Supplemented by reference TRBV2 and TRBJ2-7, the full variable domain reads EPEVTQTPSHQVTQMGQEVILRCVPISNHLYFYWYRQILGQKVEFLVSFYNNEISEKSEIFDDQFSVERPDGSNFTLKIRSTKLEDSAMYFCASSDNPPLRECEVEQYFGPGTRLTVT.

The chain joins TRBV4-3 to TRBJ2-1, with D possibly matching TRBD2 (6 bases). Germline-derived CDR1 and CDR2 are LGHNA and YSLEER. V shed 4 bases and J shed 1 base, with 11 bases lying between them. The CDR3 totals 15 residues. Here the CDR3 reads CASSRDSGSYNEQFF. The CDR3 DNA follows: TGCGCCAGCAGCCGAGATAGCGGTTCCTACAATGAGCAGTTCTTC.

The V call is TRBV9, the J call TRBJ1-1, with 7 bases aligning to TRBD1. V lost 2 bases to trimming and J lost 1 base; unmatched junction nucleotides: 14. The CDR3 spans 18 residues. Germline loops: CDR1 SGDLS, CDR2 YYNGEE. The CDR3 DNA is TGTGCCAGCAGCGTCTCCGTGGGTCGACAGGGAGAGAACACTGAAGCTTTCTTT. Translated: CASSVSVGRQGENTEAFF.

This chain connects TRBV4-3 to TRBJ1-1; D might be TRBD1 (5 bases). Germline V gene lookup returns CDR1 LGHNA and CDR2 YSLEER. Trimming took 0 bases from V and 3 from J, leaving 14 bases between them. This CDR3 is 16 amino acids long. CDR3 loop: CASSQDFGGDYTEAFF. Here the CDR3 DNA reads TGCGCCAGCAGCCAAGACTTCGGAGGGGATTACACTGAAGCTTTCTTT.

This clonotype was seen just once. The chain is built from TRBV30 and TRBJ1-1; D is unclear. The V gene's germline CDR1 is GTSNPN and CDR2 SVGIG (reference sequence). V was trimmed by 0 bases and J by 0 bases, leaving 11 bases between them. This CDR3 is built from 15 residues. CDR3: CAWSVGQHMNTEAFF. DNA for the CDR3: TGTGCCTGGAGTGTCGGGCAGCACATGAACACTGAAGCTTTCTTT.

CDR3 region: CSARDAGEYYNEQFF. The CDR3 nucleotides are TGCAGTGCTAGAGATGCGGGAGAGTATTACAATGAGCAGTTCTTC. V usage is TRBV20-1 and J usage is TRBJ2-1; TRBD2 matches at 7 bases. From germline, CDR1 is DFQATT and CDR2 SNEGSKA (reference sequence). V lost 0 bases and J lost 4; bases outside the gene matches: 6. The CDR3 has 15 amino acids.

CDR3 loop: CSVGRGGETQYF. The CDR3 nucleotides read TGCAGCGTTGGAAGGGGGGGAGAGACCCAGTACTTC. The chain links TRBV29-1 to TRBJ2-5; D may be TRBD2 (7 bases). There are 12 residues in the CDR3. Trimming pared 4 bases from V and 4 bases from J, leaving 10 bases between. Looked up from germline, CDR1 is SQVTM and CDR2 is ANQGSEA.

V is TRBV6-1 and J is TRBJ1-5, with D unclear. The V end lost 6 bases, the J end lost 7 bases, and 7 bases lay between the germline ends. The CDR3 has 11 residues. The V gene's germline CDR1 is MNHNS and CDR2 SASEGT. CDR3 region: CASRQNQPQHF. The CDR3 DNA is TGTGCCAGCAGGCAAAACCAGCCCCAGCATTTT.

The J gene is TRBJ1-1, the V gene TRBV12-5, with 8 bases matching TRBD1. The CDR3 runs to 15 residues. V lost 5 bases and J lost 3; bases outside the gene matches: 8. In germline, CDR1 is LGHNT, CDR2 FRNRAP. The CDR3 is CASGPGQGMDTEAFF. The DNA of the CDR3 is TGTGCTAGTGGTCCAGGACAGGGTATGGACACTGAAGCTTTCTTT.

The chain combines TRBV7-2 with TRBJ2-7; 12 positions agree with TRBD2. The CDR3 extends over 18 amino acids. V was clipped by 1 base and J by 0 bases; unmatched bases: 7. The germline V gene has CDR1 SGHTA and CDR2 FQGNSA. Written as DNA, the CDR3 is TGTGCCAGCAGCTTAGGTCCTAGCGGGAGGGGGGCCTCCTACGAGCAGTACTTC. Residues: CASSLGPSGRGASYEQYF.

This chain uses TRBV7-6 with TRBJ2-2, with D hard to call. Germline CDR1 reads SGHVS; CDR2 reads FNYEAQ. V lost 3 bases and J 0 bases, leaving 14 bases between the germline ends. CDR3 length equals 17 residues. The CDR3 region is CASSFAQEEANTGELFF. DNA for the CDR3: TGTGCCAGCAGCTTTGCGCAGGAAGAGGCGAACACCGGGGAGCTGTTTTTT.

This clonotype was observed a single time. This sequence joins TRBV6-2 or TRBV6-3 and TRBJ2-1; perhaps TRBD2 as D (6 bases). The length of the CDR3 is 14 residues. The V end lost 10 bases, the J end lost 2 bases, and 15 bases lay between the germline ends. Germline-derived CDR1 and CDR2 are MNHEY and SVGEGT. The CDR3 here is CATEEGVTYNEQFF. CDR3 sequence (DNA): TGTGCCACGGAGGAGGGAGTGACCTACAATGAGCAGTTCTTC.

The chain couples TRBV15 to TRBJ1-3, with D possibly TRBD1 on 5 matching bases. V was cut by 0 bases and J by 0 bases, with 9 bases left in between. The CDR3 extends over 16 amino acids. Looked up from germline, CDR1 is LNHNV and CDR2 is YYDKDF (reference sequence). The CDR3 nucleotides read TGTGCCACCAGCAGAGATCCGACAGACTCTGGAAACACCATATATTTT. Translated, it gives CATSRDPTDSGNTIYF. Combining the CDR3 with reference TRBV15 and TRBJ1-3 gives the whole variable domain DAMVIQNPRYQVTQFGKPVTLSCSQTLNHNVMYWYQQKSSQAPKLLFHYYDKDFNNEADTPDNFQSRRPNTSFCFLDIRSPGLGDTAMYLCATSRDPTDSGNTIYFGEGSWLTVV.

This clonotype occurred once. The chain joins TRBV12-3 or TRBV12-4 to TRBJ1-2; D unclear. Trimming took 3 bases from V and 4 from J, leaving 9 bases between them. The CDR3 is made up of 13 amino acids. CDR3 region: CASSFSTVYGYTF. The CDR3 region has the DNA TGTGCCAGCAGTTTTTCGACGGTCTATGGCTACACCTTC.

This clonotype was recorded only once. The V gene is TRBV2, the J gene TRBJ2-7; TRBD2 matches at 9 bases. Germline V gene lookup returns CDR1 SNHLY and CDR2 FYNNEI. V trimming: 8 bases; J trimming: 4 bases; junction bases outside the gene matches: 6. The CDR3 runs 13 residues. The CDR3 loop is CASGGRAGYEQYF. DNA of the CDR3: TGTGCCAGCGGCGGGAGGGCCGGTTACGAGCAGTACTTC.

The CDR3 DNA is TGTGCCAGCAGCTTTTGGACAGGGGTGGCTGAAAAACTGTTTTTT. Translating gives CASSFWTGVAEKLFF. The rearrangement links TRBV7-9 to TRBJ1-4, with 9 bases fitting TRBD1. The ends lost 3 bases at V and 7 bases at J; junction bases unmatched: 6. CDR3 size: 15 residues. The V gene's germline CDR1 is SEHNR and CDR2 FQNEAQ (reference sequence).